The source of this TCR beta chain is a study of blood T cell repertoires in COVID-19. Across the study: Material from acute and convalescent COVID-19 was sourced from the United States, Italy and Spain.

The CDR3 consists of 16 residues. The J segment lost 1 base and the V segment lost 6 bases, leaving 4 bases of the junction unmatched. CDR1 is KGHDR, CDR2 SFDVKD, per germline. Some clones are missing from TCRdb's copy, which holds only in-frame ones; the method was immunoSEQ multiplex PCR. The sample shows tens of thousands of clones, approximately 85% of them seen only once. Sequenced sample: peripheral blood. The V call is TRBV24-1, the J call TRBJ2-3; 12 bases line up with TRBD2. The sequence was obtained from a woman older than 75 with COVID-19, enrolled during active disease. Here the CDR3 DNA reads TGTGCCACCAGTCCTAGCGGGAGGGCGGGCACAGATACGCAGTATTTT. It specifies CATSPSGRAGTDTQYF.